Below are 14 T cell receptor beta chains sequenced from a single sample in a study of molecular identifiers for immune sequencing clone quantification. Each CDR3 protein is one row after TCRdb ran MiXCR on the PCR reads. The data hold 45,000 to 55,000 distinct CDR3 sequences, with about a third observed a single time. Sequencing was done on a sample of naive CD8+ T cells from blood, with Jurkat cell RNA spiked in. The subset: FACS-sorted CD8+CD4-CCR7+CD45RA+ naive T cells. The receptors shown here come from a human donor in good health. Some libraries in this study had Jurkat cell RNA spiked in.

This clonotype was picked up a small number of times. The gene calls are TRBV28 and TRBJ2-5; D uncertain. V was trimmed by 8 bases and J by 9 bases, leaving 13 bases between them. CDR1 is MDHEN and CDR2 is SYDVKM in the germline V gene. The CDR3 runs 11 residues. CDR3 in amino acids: CASESWVAQYF. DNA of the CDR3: TGTGCCAGCGAAAGTTGGGTGGCCCAGTACTTC.

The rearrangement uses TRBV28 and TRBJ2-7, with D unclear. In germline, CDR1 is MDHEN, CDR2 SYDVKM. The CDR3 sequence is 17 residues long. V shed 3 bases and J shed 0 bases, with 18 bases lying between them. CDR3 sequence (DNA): TGTGCCAGCAGTTTCCTCCCGGTGGCACCGACCTCCTACGAGCAGTACTTC. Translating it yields CASSFLPVAPTSYEQYF.

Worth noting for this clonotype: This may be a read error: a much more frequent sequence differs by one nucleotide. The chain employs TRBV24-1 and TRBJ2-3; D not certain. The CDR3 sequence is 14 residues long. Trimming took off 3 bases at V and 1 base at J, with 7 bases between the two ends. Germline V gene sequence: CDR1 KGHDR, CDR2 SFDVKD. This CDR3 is CATSDPHGTDTQYF. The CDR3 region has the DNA TGTGCCACCAGTGATCCGCACGGCACAGATACGCAGTATTTT.

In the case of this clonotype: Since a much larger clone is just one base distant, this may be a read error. Here the CDR3 reads CASSQVAAPPQYF. Written as DNA, the CDR3 is TGTGCCAGCAGCCAAGTAGCGGCTCCCCCCCAGTACTTC. V usage is TRBV14 and J usage is TRBJ2-4; D perhaps matches TRBD2 (6 bases). Per germline, CDR1 SGHDN and CDR2 FVKESK. This CDR3 region has 13 residues. Trimming shortened V by 1 base and J by 13 bases, and 14 bases separated the two germline ends.

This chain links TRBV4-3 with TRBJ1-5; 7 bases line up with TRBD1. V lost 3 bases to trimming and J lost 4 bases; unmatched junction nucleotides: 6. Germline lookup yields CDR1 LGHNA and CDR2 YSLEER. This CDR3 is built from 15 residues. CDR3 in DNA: TGCGCCAGCAGCCAGGTACAGGGGCATAATCAGCCCCAGCATTTT. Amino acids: CASSQVQGHNQPQHF.

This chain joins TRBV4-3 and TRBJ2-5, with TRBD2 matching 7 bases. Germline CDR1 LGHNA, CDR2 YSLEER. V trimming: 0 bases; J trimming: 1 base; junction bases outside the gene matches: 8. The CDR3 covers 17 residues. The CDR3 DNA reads TGCGCCAGCAGCCAAGATTTGGTGGCTAGCGGCCAAGAGACCCAGTACTTC. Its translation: CASSQDLVASGQETQYF.

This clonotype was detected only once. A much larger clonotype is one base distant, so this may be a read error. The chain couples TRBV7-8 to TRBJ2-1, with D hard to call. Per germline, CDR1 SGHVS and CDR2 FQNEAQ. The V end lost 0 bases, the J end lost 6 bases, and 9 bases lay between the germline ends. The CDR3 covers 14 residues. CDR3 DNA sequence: TGTGCCAGCAGCTTAGCGGATATTGGCAATGAGCAGTTCTTC. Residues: CASSLADIGNEQFF.

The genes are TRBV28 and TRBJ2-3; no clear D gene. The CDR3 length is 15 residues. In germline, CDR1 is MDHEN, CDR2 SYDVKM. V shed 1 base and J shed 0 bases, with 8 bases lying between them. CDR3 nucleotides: TGTGCCAGCAGTTTATTGGCCAGTAGCACAGATACGCAGTATTTT. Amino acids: CASSLLASSTDTQYF.

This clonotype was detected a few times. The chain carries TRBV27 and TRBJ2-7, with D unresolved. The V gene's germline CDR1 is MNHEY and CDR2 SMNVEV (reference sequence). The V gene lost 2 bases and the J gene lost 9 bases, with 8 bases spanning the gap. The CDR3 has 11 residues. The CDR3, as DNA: TGTGCCAGCAGTTTAGGTCGGGTGCAGTACTTC. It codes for CASSLGRVQYF.

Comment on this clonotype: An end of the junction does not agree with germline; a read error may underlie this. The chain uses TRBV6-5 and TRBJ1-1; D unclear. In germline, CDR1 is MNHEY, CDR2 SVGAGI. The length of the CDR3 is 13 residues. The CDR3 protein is CDSSYSMNAEAFF. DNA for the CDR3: TGTGACAGCAGTTACTCCATGAACGCTGAAGCTTTCTTT.

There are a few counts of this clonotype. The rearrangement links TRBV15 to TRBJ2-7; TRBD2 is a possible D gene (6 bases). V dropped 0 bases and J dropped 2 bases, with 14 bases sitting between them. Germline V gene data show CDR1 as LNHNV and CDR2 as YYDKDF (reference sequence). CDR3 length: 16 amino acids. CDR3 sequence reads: CATSRDGFSGTYEQYF. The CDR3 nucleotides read TGTGCCACCAGCAGAGACGGGTTTAGCGGTACCTACGAGCAGTACTTC.

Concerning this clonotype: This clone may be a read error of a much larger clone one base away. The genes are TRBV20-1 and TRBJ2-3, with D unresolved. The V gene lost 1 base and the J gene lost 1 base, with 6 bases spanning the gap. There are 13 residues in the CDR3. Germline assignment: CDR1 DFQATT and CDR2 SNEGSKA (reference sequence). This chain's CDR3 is CSARVRCTDTQYF. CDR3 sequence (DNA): TGCAGTGCTAGAGTTCGGTGCACAGATACGCAGTATTTT.

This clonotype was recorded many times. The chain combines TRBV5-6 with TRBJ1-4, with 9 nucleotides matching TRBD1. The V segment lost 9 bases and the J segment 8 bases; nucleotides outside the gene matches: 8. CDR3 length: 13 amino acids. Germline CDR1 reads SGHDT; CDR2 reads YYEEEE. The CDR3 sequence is CANLGQGPEKLFF. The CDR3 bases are TGTGCCAACCTGGGACAGGGCCCGGAAAAACTGTTTTTT.

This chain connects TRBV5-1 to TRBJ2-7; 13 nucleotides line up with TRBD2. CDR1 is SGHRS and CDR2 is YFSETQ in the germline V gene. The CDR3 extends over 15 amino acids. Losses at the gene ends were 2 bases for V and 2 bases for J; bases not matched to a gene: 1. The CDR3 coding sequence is TGCGCCAGCAGCTTTGGACTAGCGGGAGCCTACGAGCAGTACTTC. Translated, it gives CASSFGLAGAYEQYF.